Below, 27 T cell receptor beta chains from the same sample are listed, as sequenced in a study of CD8+CD57+ T cells in acquired aplastic anemia. Patients picked for sequencing had shown CD8+CD57+ cell expansion detected by flow cytometry. The template used for profiling TCR beta VDJ and CDR3 was genomic DNA. TCRdb independently ran MiXCR on the reads; one entry per CDR3 protein. This table has 170,000 or so distinct CDR3 sequences, around 48% appearing once. Material for sequencing was sorted CD4+, CD8+, or CD8+CD57+ T cells (not recorded which) from PBMCs. The receptors come from a human donor with aplastic anemia.

This clonotype has a count of ten or more. The chain is built from TRBV9 and TRBJ2-1; 7 positions match TRBD2. V was pared by 4 bases and J by 0 bases, with 4 bases of the junction left unmatched. The CDR3 has 15 amino acids. Germline loops: CDR1 SGDLS, CDR2 YYNGEE. CDR3 DNA sequence: TGTGCCAGCAGCCTTACTAGCGACTCCTACAATGAGCAGTTCTTC. Its protein product is CASSLTSDSYNEQFF.

On this clonotype: A much larger clonotype is one base distant, so this may be a read error. The chain employs TRBV6-5 and TRBJ2-7, with D possibly being TRBD1 or TRBD2 (5 bases each). There are 15 residues in the CDR3. Germline CDR1 and CDR2: MNHEY and SVGAGI. CDR3 region: CASSWSRDLSYERYF. The CDR3 DNA follows: TGTGCCAGCAGTTGGAGCAGGGACCTCTCCTACGAGCGGTACTTC.

The chain couples TRBV7-8 to TRBJ1-1, with D tentatively TRBD1 (5 bases). Germline loops: CDR1 SGHVS, CDR2 FQNEAQ. The V and J ends lost 5 bases and 5 bases respectively, with 12 bases between them. The CDR3 has 13 amino acids. The DNA of the CDR3 is TGTGCCAGCAGCCCTCGGGGGAGAACTGAAGCTTTCTTT. Translation: CASSPRGRTEAFF. Drawing the rest from reference TRBV7-8 and TRBJ1-1, the complete variable domain is GAGVSQSPRYKVAKRGQDVALRCDPISGHVSLFWYQQALGQGPEFLTYFQNEAQLDKSGLPSDRFFAERPEGSVSTLKIQRTQQEDSAVYLCASSPRGRTEAFFGQGTRLTVV.

The rearrangement links TRBV15 to TRBJ2-7; TRBD2 is a possible D gene (5 bases). The CDR3 consists of 13 residues. Trimming took off 1 base at V and 6 bases at J, with 10 bases between the two ends. CDR1 is LNHNV and CDR2 is YYDKDF in the germline V gene (reference sequence). The CDR3 region is CATSRGGIREQYF. CDR3 DNA sequence: TGTGCCACCAGCAGAGGAGGGATCCGCGAGCAGTACTTC.

This clonotype was seen only once. V is TRBV29-1 and J is TRBJ1-1, with D uncertain. The ends were cut back, 1 base at V and 0 bases at J, with 6 bases in the middle. In germline, CDR1 is SQVTM, CDR2 ANQGSEA. The CDR3 spans 13 residues. This CDR3 is CSVEGGLNTEAFF. In DNA, the CDR3 is TGCAGCGTTGAAGGCGGTCTGAACACTGAAGCTTTCTTT.

The chain has TRBV27 and TRBJ2-7; 9 nucleotides line up with TRBD1. The CDR3 spans 16 residues. Looked up from germline, CDR1 is MNHEY and CDR2 is SMNVEV (reference sequence). V shed 6 bases, J shed 0 bases, and the junction held 9 bases outside the gene matches. The CDR3 sequence: CASSRLLGQGSYEQYF. DNA for the CDR3: TGTGCCAGCAGCAGATTGCTGGGACAGGGCTCCTACGAGCAGTACTTC.

This chain connects TRBV2 to TRBJ1-5; the D is unclear. V gave up 3 bases and J gave up 0 bases, with 6 bases separating them. The CDR3 length is 14 residues. Germline lookup yields CDR1 SNHLY and CDR2 FYNNEI. The CDR3 spells CASSEFNSNQPQHF. The CDR3, as DNA: TGTGCCAGCAGTGAGTTTAATAGCAATCAGCCCCAGCATTTT.

This clonotype was observed many times. V usage is TRBV25-1 and J usage is TRBJ2-7; D is perhaps TRBD2 (5 bases). Trimming took 1 base from V and 7 from J, leaving 8 bases between them. The CDR3 runs 12 residues. CDR1 and CDR2 (germline): MGHDK, SYGVNS. The CDR3 DNA reads as TGTGCCAGCAGTGAATCAACGGGGGAGCAGTACTTC. This translates into CASSESTGEQYF.

To note about this clonotype: Possible read error: a much larger clone is one base away. This sequence joins TRBV11-1 and TRBJ2-1; 7 nucleotides line up with TRBD2. Germline-derived CDR1 and CDR2 are SGHAT and FQDESV (reference sequence). This CDR3 has 14 residues. V was clipped by 4 bases and J by 4 bases; unmatched bases: 4. CDR3: CASSSSGFYNEQFF. DNA of the CDR3: TGTGCCAGCAGCTCTAGCGGATTTTACAATGAGCAGTTCTTC.

On this clonotype: A much larger clonotype is one base distant, so this may be a read error. The rearrangement joins TRBV9 to TRBJ2-5; no clear D. Germline CDR1 is SGDLS and CDR2 is YYNGEE. This CDR3 is built from 12 residues. V gave up 8 bases and J gave up 4 bases, with 12 bases separating them. The CDR3 DNA reads TGTGCCAGAGATCCCCTCGGAGAGACCCAGTACTTC. This translates into CARDPLGETQYF.

This clonotype was found many times. This sequence joins TRBV5-6 and TRBJ2-7; D is uncertain. The CDR3 contains 14 residues. Trimming removed 0 bases at V and 0 bases at J, with 7 bases between. Germline V lookup: CDR1 SGHDT, CDR2 YYEEEE. The CDR3 loop is CASSLDLFSYEQYF. The CDR3 coding sequence is TGTGCCAGCAGCTTGGACCTATTCTCCTACGAGCAGTACTTC.

This clonotype was observed at least ten times. This chain connects TRBV29-1 to TRBJ2-1; TRBD2 matches at 9 bases. Germline V gene data show CDR1 as SQVTM and CDR2 as ANQGSEA. With V trimmed by 6 bases and J by 7 bases, 10 bases remained unmatched. The CDR3 totals 14 residues. The CDR3 DNA is TGCAGCGTATTCCCGGGACTAGCAACAAATGAGCAGTTCTTC. Translated, it gives CSVFPGLATNEQFF.

The rearrangement links TRBV5-1 to TRBJ2-2, with TRBD1 matching 8 bases. Unmatched junction bases numbered 8, after V lost 0 bases and J lost 4 bases. Germline V gives CDR1 SGHRS, CDR2 YFSETQ. This CDR3 spans 17 amino acids. The CDR3 DNA is TGCGCCAGCAGCTTGGCCGAACTTACAGGGGGCACCGGGGAGCTGTTTTTT. Translating it yields CASSLAELTGGTGELFF.

The V call is TRBV10-3, the J call TRBJ2-5; D possibly corresponds to TRBD1 (5 bases). Germline CDR1 is ENHRY and CDR2 is SYGVKD. Trimming pared 3 bases from V and 2 bases from J, leaving 10 bases between. The CDR3 is 14 residues long. The CDR3 reads CAISDPTGQETQYF. The CDR3, as DNA: TGTGCCATCAGTGACCCCACAGGACAAGAGACCCAGTACTTC.

This clonotype was picked up many times. The chain uses TRBV27 and TRBJ2-7; no definite D call. This CDR3 comprises 12 residues. Trimming removed 2 bases at V and 6 bases at J, with 8 bases between. Germline lookup yields CDR1 MNHEY and CDR2 SMNVEV (reference sequence). For the CDR3, the DNA is TGTGCCAGCAGTTTAATCCCCGGCGAGCAGTACTTC. It specifies CASSLIPGEQYF.

Many counts were recorded for this clonotype. The genes are TRBV19 and TRBJ2-1, with TRBD2 matching over 11 bases. Germline CDR1 is LNHDA and CDR2 is SQIVND (reference sequence). V lost 6 bases, J lost 0 bases, and 1 base stayed unmatched. The CDR3 consists of 15 residues. The CDR3 loop is CASRTSGSSYNEQFF. The DNA of the CDR3 is TGTGCCAGTAGAACTAGCGGGAGCTCCTACAATGAGCAGTTCTTC.

A few counts support this clonotype. The J gene is TRBJ2-1, the V gene TRBV27, with a weak D call TRBD2 (6 bases). Germline V gene lookup returns CDR1 MNHEY and CDR2 SMNVEV (reference sequence). The V end was cut by 2 bases, the J end by 9 bases, with 8 bases between. The length of the CDR3 is 12 residues. The CDR3 bases are TGTGCCAGCAGTTTACTGGGGGGTGAGCAGTTCTTC. Its translation is CASSLLGGEQFF.

A few counts support this clonotype. The gene calls are TRBV24-1 and TRBJ1-2; the match to TRBD1 covers 9 bases. This CDR3 is built from 14 residues. Looked up from germline, CDR1 is KGHDR and CDR2 is SFDVKD. V trimming: 4 bases; J trimming: 7 bases; junction bases outside the gene matches: 6. The CDR3 is CATSDWDRAVGYTF. The CDR3 DNA reads as TGTGCCACCAGTGACTGGGACAGGGCTGTTGGCTACACCTTC.

This clonotype was seen ten or more times. The chain uses TRBV20-1 and TRBJ2-1, with 12 bases aligning to TRBD2. Per germline, CDR1 DFQATT and CDR2 SNEGSKA (reference sequence). The ends lost 2 bases at V and 8 bases at J; junction bases unmatched: 4. This CDR3 comprises 14 residues. The CDR3 protein is CSARTSGRIDEQFF. The DNA of the CDR3 is TGCAGTGCTAGAACTAGCGGGAGGATCGATGAGCAGTTCTTC.

This chain joins TRBV20-1 and TRBJ2-5; D gene ambiguous. Germline V CDR1 and CDR2: DFQATT, SNEGSKA (reference sequence). The CDR3 has 13 residues. Trimming took off 0 bases at V and 5 bases at J, with 10 bases between the two ends. This CDR3 is CSARDAFWETQYF. CDR3 DNA sequence: TGCAGTGCTAGAGATGCATTTTGGGAGACCCAGTACTTC.

This clonotype came up many times. CDR3 loop: CASSLGRQGGEQYF. CDR3 nucleotide sequence: TGTGCCAGCAGCTTAGGAAGACAGGGCGGCGAGCAGTACTTC. The V and J genes are TRBV13 and TRBJ2-7; the match to TRBD1 covers 7 bases. Trimming at V came to 0 bases and at J to 6 bases, leaving 5 bases not matched to a gene. Per germline, CDR1 PRHDT and CDR2 FYEKMQ (reference sequence). This CDR3 is built from 14 residues.

The chain has TRBV28 and TRBJ1-1, with a tentative D call TRBD1 (6 bases). Trimming took off 3 bases at V and 0 bases at J, with 14 bases between the two ends. The CDR3 runs to 16 residues. Germline V gene sequence: CDR1 MDHEN, CDR2 SYDVKM. CDR3 sequence (DNA): TGTGCCAGCAGTTTTGGGGGGGACAACTTGAACACTGAAGCTTTCTTT. Its translation is CASSFGGDNLNTEAFF. Supplemented by reference TRBV28 and TRBJ1-1, the full variable domain reads DVKVTQSSRYLVKRTGEKVFLECVQDMDHENMFWYRQDPGLGLRLIYFSYDVKMKEKGDIPEGYSVSREKKERFSLILESASTNQTSMYLCASSFGGDNLNTEAFFGQGTRLTVV.

The V call is TRBV5-1, the J call TRBJ2-7, with TRBD1 matching over 9 bases. From germline, CDR1 is SGHRS and CDR2 YFSETQ. The CDR3 runs to 14 residues. Trimming took 4 bases from V and 5 from J; bases not matched to a gene: 7. The CDR3: CASSPPGQGHEQYF. The CDR3 DNA is TGCGCCAGCAGCCCGCCGGGACAGGGCCACGAGCAGTACTTC.

A word on this clonotype: One base away lies a much larger clone, so this may be a sequencing read error. V usage is TRBV12-3 or TRBV12-4 and J usage is TRBJ2-1, with 7 nucleotides matching TRBD2. CDR3 size: 13 residues. The V and J ends lost 10 bases and 12 bases, in that order; junction bases with no gene match: 15. CDR3: CATEGLTGEAQFF. CDR3 DNA: TGTGCCACCGAGGGACTAACGGGAGAGGCGCAGTTCTTC.

This clonotype has at least ten counts. The rearrangement joins TRBV15 to TRBJ2-7, with a possible D match to TRBD1 (8 bases). The CDR3 is 20 residues long. Looked up from germline, CDR1 is LNHNV and CDR2 is YYDKDF (reference sequence). V shed 2 bases and J shed 5 bases, with 31 bases lying between them. The CDR3 is CATSRFGFTGGASFGDEQYF. The CDR3 DNA reads TGTGCCACCAGCAGATTCGGGTTCACAGGGGGGGCAAGTTTTGGCGACGAGCAGTACTTC.

V and J are TRBV19 and TRBJ2-2; D remains unclear. CDR3 size: 9 residues. V shed 10 bases and J shed 8 bases, with 5 bases lying between them. The germline V gene has CDR1 LNHDA and CDR2 SQIVND (reference sequence). CDR3 in DNA: TGTGCCACCACGGGGGAGCTGTTTTTT. Translation gives CATTGELFF.

This sequence joins TRBV20-1 and TRBJ1-2; 7 bases are a match to TRBD1. Germline V gene data show CDR1 as DFQATT and CDR2 as SNEGSKA (reference sequence). Unmatched junction bases numbered 7, after V lost 2 bases and J lost 4 bases. The CDR3 sequence is 14 residues long. CDR3 nucleotide sequence: TGCAGTGCTAGAAAGACAGGGCCCCGCTATGGCTACACCTTC. It codes for CSARKTGPRYGYTF.